This T cell receptor beta chain was identified in a study of OX40 agonist ivuxolimab in advanced cancers. Trimming took off 5 bases at V and 7 bases at J, with 23 bases between the two ends. The germline V gene has CDR1 SEHNR and CDR2 FQNEAQ (reference sequence). This CDR3 is 16 amino acids long. Individuals having autoimmune disease history or systemic immunosuppression were not enrolled. This clone was counted a few times. Generated by immunoSEQ multiplex PCR, the TCRdb table keeps only in-frame clones and is missing some. The sample carries fewer than 30,000 clones, roughly 77% recorded once. Sample: CD4+ or CD8+ T cells sorted from blood, taken in a trial of the OX40 agonist ivuxolimab. This rearrangement joins TRBV7-9 to TRBJ1-2; the D gene is possibly TRBD1 (5 bases). The clonotype comes from an adult with an advanced solid tumor such as melanoma, head and neck, liver or kidney cancer. The CDR3 loop reads CASSPRDLGLRSGYTF. The CDR3 DNA is TGTGCCAGCAGCCCGAGAGATTTGGGGCTTCGGAGTGGCTACACCTTC.